The 18 T cell receptor beta chains listed next were all sequenced from one sample in a study of blood T cell repertoires in COVID-19. Assay used: immunoSEQ multiplex PCR; TCRdb lists only in-frame clones, some missing. This table has about 300,000 clones, roughly 92% appearing once. Sequenced sample: peripheral blood. These TCRs come from a woman in her twenties or thirties with COVID-19, enrolled during active disease.

This chain uses TRBV9 with TRBJ2-3; TRBD2 aligns across 14 bases. CDR1 is SGDLS, CDR2 YYNGEE, per germline. After removal of 4 bases from V and 3 bases from J, the junction contained 13 bases not matched to a gene. The CDR3 is 19 amino acids. The CDR3 sequence is CASSIEPGLAGEGTDTQYF. The DNA of the CDR3 is TGTGCCAGCAGCATAGAACCGGGACTAGCGGGAGAAGGGACAGATACGCAGTATTTT.

In its sample, this clone was seen once. The gene calls are TRBV11-2 and TRBJ2-7, with D maybe TRBD2 (6 bases). V lost 6 bases to trimming and J lost 2 bases, with 29 bases between them. The CDR3 is made up of 19 amino acids. Germline V gives CDR1 SGHAT, CDR2 FQNNGV. Here the CDR3 reads CASSRQVTRTIRETYEQYF. The CDR3 bases are TGTGCCAGCAGTCGACAAGTGACAAGGACTATTCGGGAGACCTACGAGCAGTACTTC.

CDR3: CASSLGQGGAKGEKLFF. The DNA of the CDR3 is TGTGCCAGCAGCTTGGGGCAAGGGGGCGCCAAGGGTGAAAAACTGTTTTTT. The genes are TRBV5-4 and TRBJ1-4, with 7 nucleotides matching TRBD1. The CDR3 length is 17 residues. The germline gives CDR1 SGHNT, CDR2 YYREEE (reference sequence). The V and J ends lost 0 bases and 7 bases, in that order; junction bases with no gene match: 12.

This chain connects TRBV6-5 to TRBJ1-1; 7 bases are a match to TRBD1. The length of the CDR3 is 16 residues. Germline V lookup: CDR1 MNHEY, CDR2 SVGAGI. V was clipped by 2 bases and J by 0 bases; unmatched bases: 6. CDR3 region: CASSYTGTVMNTEAFF. The CDR3 DNA reads TGTGCCAGCAGTTACACCGGGACAGTCATGAACACTGAAGCTTTCTTT.

The J gene is TRBJ1-4, the V gene TRBV25-1; a weak D match, TRBD1 (5 bases). Trimming removed 5 bases at V and 4 bases at J, with 14 bases between. This CDR3 is 15 amino acids long. Germline CDR1 reads MGHDK; CDR2 reads SYGVNS. The CDR3 DNA reads as TGTGCCAGCAGTCCAAGACGCCAGGGTAATGAAAAACTGTTTTTT. It yields the protein CASSPRRQGNEKLFF.

DNA for the CDR3: TGTGCCAGCTCACTGGGACAGAATCAGCCCCAGCATTTT. Amino acids: CASSLGQNQPQHF. V and J are TRBV18 and TRBJ1-5; 7 nucleotides match TRBD1. V trimming: 4 bases; J trimming: 4 bases; junction bases outside the gene matches: 1. CDR3 length equals 13 residues. Per germline, CDR1 KGHSH and CDR2 LQKENI.

The chain is built from TRBV2 and TRBJ2-1, with D possibly TRBD1 on 6 matching bases. Trimming left V 6 bases short and J 4 bases short, with 19 bases between. The CDR3 contains 16 residues. CDR1 SNHLY and CDR2 FYNNEI come from the germline V gene. This chain's CDR3 is CASRADSKGGYNEQFF. In DNA, the CDR3 is TGTGCCAGCAGGGCGGACTCTAAAGGGGGTTACAATGAGCAGTTCTTC.

This clone was observed a handful of times. This chain links TRBV12-2 with TRBJ2-7; the table's D call TRBD2 went unverified against the DNA. TRBV12-2 is tagged as a pseudogene. The CDR3 consists of 15 residues. The CDR3 DNA sequence: TGTGCAAGTCGCCCGAGCCCGGACTACTCCTACGAGCAGTACTTC. This translates into CASRPSPDYSYEQYF.

The chain couples TRBV30 to TRBJ2-3, with 8 bases aligning to TRBD2. Germline loops: CDR1 GTSNPN, CDR2 SVGIG (reference sequence). The V segment lost 1 base and the J segment 0 bases; nucleotides outside the gene matches: 6. The CDR3 is 16 residues long. The CDR3 here is CAWSGLVAGSTDTQYF. In DNA form, the CDR3 reads TGTGCCTGGAGTGGTCTAGTAGCGGGAAGCACAGATACGCAGTATTTT.

This rearrangement joins TRBV6-5 to TRBJ2-1; 7 bases agree with TRBD2. Per the germline V gene, CDR1 is MNHEY and CDR2 is SVGAGI. The CDR3 length is 16 residues. The junction had 6 bases not matched to a gene; V was cut back by 2 bases and J by 2 bases. The chain's CDR3 is CASSYGRAPPYNEQFF. CDR3 DNA sequence: TGTGCCAGCAGTTACGGGAGGGCCCCCCCCTACAATGAGCAGTTCTTC.

The chain is built from TRBV25-1 and TRBJ2-1; 8 nucleotides match TRBD2. Germline trimming cut 2 bases from V and 3 bases from J; bases unmatched to any gene: 9. Per germline, CDR1 MGHDK and CDR2 SYGVNS. The CDR3 totals 17 residues. CDR3 in DNA: TGTGCCAGCAGTGAACCCTTAGCGGGACGAATCTACAATGAGCAGTTCTTC. Translation: CASSEPLAGRIYNEQFF.

The J gene is TRBJ2-1, the V gene TRBV19; maybe TRBD2 (5 bases). The V gene's germline CDR1 is LNHDA and CDR2 SQIVND (reference sequence). Trimming stripped 5 bases from V and 5 bases from J, with 7 bases between. The CDR3 sequence is 12 residues long. The CDR3 spells CASSGLNNEQFF. Written as DNA, the CDR3 is TGTGCCAGTAGTGGACTCAACAATGAGCAGTTCTTC. Combining the CDR3 with reference TRBV19 and TRBJ2-1 gives the whole variable domain DGGITQSPKYLFRKEGQNVTLSCEQNLNHDAMYWYRQDPGQGLRLIYYSQIVNDFQKGDIAEGYSVSREKKESFPLTVTSAQKNPTAFYLCASSGLNNEQFFGPGTRLTVL.

The J gene is TRBJ2-5, the V gene TRBV5-3; 7 bases are shared with TRBD1. TRBV5-3 is flagged as an ORF with uncertain function. This CDR3 contains 14 residues. J was trimmed by 5 bases and V by 0 bases; bases with no gene match: 4. Here the CDR3 reads CARSLENRGETQYF. The CDR3 region has the DNA TGTGCCAGAAGCTTGGAAAACAGGGGTGAGACCCAGTACTTC.

The chain recombines TRBV12-3 or TRBV12-4 with TRBJ1-1; TRBD1 matches at 7 bases. V gave up 5 bases and J gave up 13 bases; unmatched junction bases: 7. The CDR3 is 11 residues long. The CDR3 DNA reads as TGTGCCAGCAGTACCCGGGACAGCATTTTCTTT. Residues: CASSTRDSIFF.

This chain uses TRBV5-4 with TRBJ1-2; 7 bases fit TRBD1. V dropped 5 bases and J dropped 5; count of bases not matched to a gene: 9. This CDR3 has 14 amino acids. Germline V gives CDR1 SGHNT, CDR2 YYREEE (reference sequence). The CDR3, as DNA: TGTGCCAGCAGTACTCAGGGGGTTAGGTATGGCTACACCTTC. This codes for CASSTQGVRYGYTF.

In this sample, this clone turned up a few times. V and J are TRBV19 and TRBJ2-7; no firm D call. This CDR3 is built from 13 residues. Between the trimmed V and J ends, which lost 3 bases and 7 bases, there was a span of 13 bases. The germline V gene has CDR1 LNHDA and CDR2 SQIVND (reference sequence). CDR3 amino acids: CASSIRSNNEQYF. The DNA for the CDR3 is TGTGCCAGTAGTATCCGAAGTAACAATGAGCAGTACTTC.

This clone was observed a few times. The CDR3 DNA sequence: TGTGCCAGCAGGTCCGGCAGGGGGCCCACCGGGGAGCTGTTTTTT. Its translation: CASRSGRGPTGELFF. V is TRBV2 and J is TRBJ2-2, with TRBD1 identical over 8 bases. This CDR3 spans 15 amino acids. Germline assignment: CDR1 SNHLY and CDR2 FYNNEI. V lost 6 bases and J lost 4; bases outside the gene matches: 7.

This chain connects TRBV6-5 to TRBJ2-1, with D tentatively TRBD1 (6 bases). Trimming stripped 5 bases from V and 0 bases from J, with 11 bases between. The CDR3 runs 15 residues. Germline assignment: CDR1 MNHEY and CDR2 SVGAGI. CDR3 DNA sequence: TGTGCCAGCAGTATAGGGGGACCCTCCTACAATGAGCAGTTCTTC. It specifies CASSIGGPSYNEQFF.